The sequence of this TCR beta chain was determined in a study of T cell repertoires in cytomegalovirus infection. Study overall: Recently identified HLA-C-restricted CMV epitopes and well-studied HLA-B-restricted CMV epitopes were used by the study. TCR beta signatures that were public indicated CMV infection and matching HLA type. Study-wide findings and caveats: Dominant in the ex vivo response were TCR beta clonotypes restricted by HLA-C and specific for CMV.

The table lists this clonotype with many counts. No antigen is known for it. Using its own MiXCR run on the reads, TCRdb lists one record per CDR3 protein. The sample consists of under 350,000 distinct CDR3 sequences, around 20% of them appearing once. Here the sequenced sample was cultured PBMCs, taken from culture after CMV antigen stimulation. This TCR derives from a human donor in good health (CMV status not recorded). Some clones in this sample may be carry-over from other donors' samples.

This CDR3 reads CSASPQGTNYGYTF. In DNA form, the CDR3 reads TGCAGTGCTAGTCCGCAGGGAACCAACTATGGCTACACCTTC. The chain couples TRBV20-1 to TRBJ1-2; a possible D gene is TRBD1 (5 bases). Germline V gene data show CDR1 as DFQATT and CDR2 as SNEGSKA (reference sequence). The CDR3 covers 14 residues. Trimming pared 3 bases from V and 2 bases from J, leaving 13 bases between.